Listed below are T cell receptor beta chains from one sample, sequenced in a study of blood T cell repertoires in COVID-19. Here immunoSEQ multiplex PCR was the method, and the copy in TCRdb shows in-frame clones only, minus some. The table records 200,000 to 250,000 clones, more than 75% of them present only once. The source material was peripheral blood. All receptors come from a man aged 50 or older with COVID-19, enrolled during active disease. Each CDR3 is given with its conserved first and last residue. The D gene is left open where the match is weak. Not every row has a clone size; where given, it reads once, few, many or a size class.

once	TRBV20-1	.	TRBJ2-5	CSASVGGETQYF	TGCAGTGCTAGTGTAGGGGGAGAGACCCAGTACTTC
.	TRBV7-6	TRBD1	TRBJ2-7	CASSTGTGSYEQYF	TGTGCCAGCAGCACCGGGACAGGGTCCTACGAGCAGTACTTC
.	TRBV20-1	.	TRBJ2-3	CSALRTDTQYF	TGCAGTGCTCTTAGAACAGATACGCAGTATTTT
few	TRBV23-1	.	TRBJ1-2	CASSQDRCDYGYTF	TGCGCCAGCAGTCAAGACAGGTGTGACTATGGCTACACCTTC
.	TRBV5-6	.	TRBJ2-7	CASSLGGPGEQYF	TGTGCCAGCAGCTTGGGGGGGCCCGGCGAGCAGTACTTC
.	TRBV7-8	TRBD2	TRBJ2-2	CASSLKLAGWTGELFF	TGTGCCAGCAGCTTAAAACTAGCGGGGTGGACCGGGGAGCTGTTTTTT
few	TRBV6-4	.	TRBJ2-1	CASSDRGHNEQFF	TGTGCCAGCAGTGACAGGGGCCACAATGAGCAGTTCTTC
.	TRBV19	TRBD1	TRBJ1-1	CASSMTGFGTEAFF	TGTGCCAGTAGTATGACAGGGTTTGGGACTGAAGCTTTCTTT
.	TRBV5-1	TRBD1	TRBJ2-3	CASSSDRGQGDTQYF	TGCGCCAGCAGCTCGGACAGGGGGCAAGGGGATACGCAGTATTTT
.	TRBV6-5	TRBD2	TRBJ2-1	CASRGLAKDEQFF	TGTGCCAGCAGGGGACTAGCTAAGGATGAGCAGTTCTTC
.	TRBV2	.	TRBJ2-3	CASSARGTFLDF	TGTGCCAGCAGTGCCCGAGGGACTTTCCTAGATTTT
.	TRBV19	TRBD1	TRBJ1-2	CASKNHYSRDRGLNYGYTF	TGTGCCAGTAAAAATCATTATTCCCGGGACAGGGGGTTGAACTATGGCTACACCTTC
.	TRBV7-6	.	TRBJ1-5	CASSPDTHQPQHF	TGTGCCAGCAGCCCGGACACGCATCAGCCCCAGCATTTT
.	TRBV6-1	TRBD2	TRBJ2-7	CASSEAGGRLYEQYF	TGTGCCAGCAGTGAAGCAGGCGGGAGACTATACGAGCAGTACTTC
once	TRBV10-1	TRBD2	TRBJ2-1	CASSRTSGTTLSYNEQFF	TGCGCCAGCAGTCGGACTAGCGGGACTACCCTCTCCTACAATGAGCAGTTCTTC
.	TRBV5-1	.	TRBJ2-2	CASSLDRVTTGELFF	TGCGCCAGCAGCTTGGACAGGGTGACAACCGGGGAGCTGTTTTTT
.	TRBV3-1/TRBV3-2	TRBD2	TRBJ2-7	CASSQNPGLAGRQYF	TGTGCCAGCAGCCAAAATCCGGGACTAGCGGGAAGGCAGTACTTC